This passage covers 17 T cell receptor beta chains from one sample sequenced in a study of human T cells and chemical hapten exposure. Noted time point: patch test 2, 6 weeks after DPC sensitization. This sample's treatment: therapeutic diphenylcyclopropenone sensitization with weekly scalp DPC. TCRdb independently ran MiXCR on the RACE reads; one entry per CDR3 protein. Of some 150,000 distinct CDR3 sequences listed, approximately 10% were seen once; the top ten hold about 1.3%. Material: whole blood, obtained in connection with sensitization to the hapten diphenylcyclopropenone (DPC). Every receptor here comes from a woman in her forties or fifties with alopecia areata. Some clones in this sample may be carry-over from other donors' samples.

This clonotype has more than one count but fewer than ten. V gene TRBV7-9 combines with J gene TRBJ2-2, with no clear D. The CDR3 totals 10 residues. In germline, CDR1 is SEHNR, CDR2 FQNEAQ (reference sequence). The V end was cut by 3 bases, the J end by 9 bases, with 2 bases between. CDR3 nucleotides: TGTGCCAGCAGCTTCCGGGAGCTGTTTTTT. Its translation is CASSFRELFF.

The V call is TRBV18, the J call TRBJ2-7; D ambiguous. The length of the CDR3 is 15 residues. The germline CDR1 and CDR2 sequences are KGHSH and LQKENI. The V and J ends lost 1 base and 1 base respectively, with 11 bases between them. The CDR3 DNA reads as TGTGCCAGCTCACCACGGCCAGGTGTTTCCTACGAGCAGTACTTC. This gives the protein CASSPRPGVSYEQYF.

The chain couples TRBV29-1 to TRBJ2-7; TRBD2 matches 11 bases. The CDR3 is made up of 14 amino acids. V trimming: 5 bases; J trimming: 6 bases; junction bases outside the gene matches: 9. CDR1 is SQVTM, CDR2 ANQGSEA, per germline. The CDR3 loop is CSVYGLAGLGEQYF. Here the CDR3 DNA reads TGCAGCGTTTACGGACTAGCGGGCTTGGGCGAGCAGTACTTC.

The rearrangement links TRBV20-1 to TRBJ2-1; tentatively, D is TRBD1 (6 bases). Germline-derived CDR1 and CDR2 are DFQATT and SNEGSKA (reference sequence). The CDR3 has 14 amino acids. The V gene lost 3 bases and the J gene lost 6 bases, with 15 bases spanning the gap. This CDR3 is CSARQGQAVNEQFF. The CDR3 coding sequence is TGCAGTGCTAGGCAGGGACAAGCGGTCAATGAGCAGTTCTTC.

The chain has TRBV5-1 and TRBJ2-2; no firm D call. The CDR3 contains 14 residues. The germline V gene encodes CDR1 SGHRS and CDR2 YFSETQ. Trimming took 3 bases from V and 8 from J, leaving 14 bases between them. The CDR3 nucleotides are TGCGCCAGCAGCTCATCCGGGTCCCCTGGGGAGCTGTTTTTT. This gives the protein CASSSSGSPGELFF.

This chain uses TRBV6-6 with TRBJ1-5; D is perhaps TRBD1 (6 bases). The germline gives CDR1 MNHNY, CDR2 SVGAGI (reference sequence). The CDR3 spans 16 residues. Trimming removed 6 bases from V and 0 bases from J, with 15 bases in between. CDR3 residues: CASRRTGQGSNQPQHF. For the CDR3, the DNA is TGTGCCAGCAGACGCACAGGGCAGGGTAGCAATCAGCCCCAGCATTTT.

Here the CDR3 reads CASSTVAWGGELFF. In nucleotides, the CDR3 is TGTGCCAGCAGCACCGTAGCGTGGGGCGGGGAGCTGTTTTTT. The V call is TRBV9, the J call TRBJ2-2; D might be TRBD2 (5 bases). V was clipped by 4 bases and J by 7 bases, with 14 bases between them. Germline-derived CDR1 and CDR2 are SGDLS and YYNGEE. This CDR3 spans 14 amino acids. The whole variable domain, remainder taken from reference TRBV9 and TRBJ2-2, is DSGVTQTPKHLITATGQRVTLRCSPRSGDLSVYWYQQSLDQGLQFLIQYYNGEERAKGNILERFSAQQFPDLHSELNLSSLELGDSALYFCASSTVAWGGELFFGEGSRLTVL.

This clonotype was seen a few times. The chain recombines TRBV12-3 or TRBV12-4 with TRBJ2-5; TRBD1 aligns across 7 bases. Trimming cost V 6 bases and J 1 base; bases outside gene matches: 8. The CDR3 totals 15 residues. This chain's CDR3 is CASSLGTAAQETQYF. The CDR3 DNA reads TGTGCCAGCAGCCTCGGGACAGCCGCCCAAGAGACCCAGTACTTC.

V gene TRBV3-1 combines with J gene TRBJ1-2; weak D call: TRBD1 (5 bases). The CDR3 sequence is 17 residues long. V lost 3 bases, J lost 1 base, and 18 bases lay in between. CDR1 LGHDT and CDR2 YNNKEL come from the germline V gene (reference sequence). The CDR3 coding sequence is TGTGCCAGCAGCCACTTTCCGGGGCAGCGAAGTAACTATGGCTACACCTTC. Translation: CASSHFPGQRSNYGYTF.

The J gene is TRBJ1-1, the V gene TRBV29-1; no firm D call. V was clipped by 6 bases and J by 5 bases, with 13 bases between them. Per germline, CDR1 SQVTM and CDR2 ANQGSEA. CDR3 length equals 12 residues. This chain's CDR3 is CSVRPSGTEAFF. In DNA form, the CDR3 reads TGCAGCGTAAGGCCCTCGGGAACTGAAGCTTTCTTT.

This clonotype was seen only a few times. The chain has TRBV12-3 or TRBV12-4 and TRBJ2-7, with D maybe TRBD1 (5 bases). The CDR3 is 13 residues long. V lost 8 bases and J lost 2, with 13 bases in between. The CDR3 is CASRRDSPYEQYF. In DNA, the CDR3 is TGTGCCAGCCGCCGCGACAGTCCCTACGAGCAGTACTTC.

The rearrangement links TRBV7-9 to TRBJ2-1; 13 nucleotides line up with TRBD2. CDR3 size: 15 residues. Germline CDR1 SEHNR, CDR2 FQNEAQ (reference sequence). Trimming took 1 base from V and 7 from J; bases not matched to a gene: 1. CDR3 bases: TGTGCCAGCAGCTTAGGGACTAGCGGGAGTAATGAGCAGTTCTTC. It translates to CASSLGTSGSNEQFF. The variable domain in full, with the rest retrieved from reference TRBV7-9 and TRBJ2-1, is DTGVSQNPRHKITKRGQNVTFRCDPISEHNRLYWYRQTLGQGPEFLTYFQNEAQLEKSRLLSDRFSAERPKGSFSTLEIQRTEQGDSAMYLCASSLGTSGSNEQFFGPGTRLTVL.

In its sample, this clonotype was seen a few times. The chain combines TRBV12-3 or TRBV12-4 with TRBJ2-7, with a tentative D call TRBD2 (6 bases). This CDR3 is 19 amino acids long. The V end lost 5 bases, the J end lost 1 base, and 27 bases lay between the germline ends. The CDR3 is CASSPRVSGSPGTSYEQYF. The CDR3 DNA reads as TGTGCCAGCAGTCCCCGTGTTAGCGGAAGTCCGGGCACGTCCTACGAGCAGTACTTC.

V usage is TRBV30 and J usage is TRBJ1-6, with a weak D call TRBD1 (5 bases). Germline V gene data show CDR1 as GTSNPN and CDR2 as SVGIG (reference sequence). The V and J ends lost 5 bases and 7 bases respectively, with 18 bases between them. CDR3 length: 15 amino acids. The DNA for the CDR3 is TGTGCCTGGGTGGGGCGACAGACCATGAATTCACCCCTCCACTTT. Protein sequence: CAWVGRQTMNSPLHF.

This chain links TRBV20-1 with TRBJ2-4; 8 nucleotides match TRBD2. Looked up from germline, CDR1 is DFQATT and CDR2 is SNEGSKA (reference sequence). This CDR3 contains 17 residues. The V segment lost 4 bases and the J segment 0 bases; nucleotides outside the gene matches: 11. The CDR3 is CSATPGGWGLAKNIQYF. The DNA for the CDR3 is TGCAGTGCTACCCCGGGGGGGTGGGGACTAGCCAAAAACATTCAGTACTTC.

DNA for the CDR3: TGCGCCAGCAGCCAAGAAGGGGGAGATACGCAGTATTTT. It is translated as CASSQEGGDTQYF. V usage is TRBV4-1 and J usage is TRBJ2-3; TRBD1 might be the D (6 bases). Trimming removed 0 bases at V and 5 bases at J, with 6 bases between. Germline CDR1 MGHRA, CDR2 YSYEKL. CDR3 size: 13 residues.

This clonotype was seen once. Possible read error: a much larger clone is one base away. The CDR3 does not close with the conserved phenylalanine or tryptophan, likely indicating a read error. This chain joins TRBV5-1 and TRBJ1-1, with 8 bases identical to TRBD1. The CDR3 sequence is 15 residues long. The ends lost 2 bases at V and 3 bases at J; junction bases unmatched: 6. CDR1 is SGHRS and CDR2 is YFSETQ in the germline V gene. CDR3 nucleotides: TGCGCCAGCAGCTTTACTGGACAGGGTTACACTGAAGCTTTCTCT. This gives the protein CASSFTGQGYTEAFS.